This is a list of T cell receptor beta chains from one sample in a study of cytomegalovirus exposure and HLA in healthy donors. Measured with immunoSEQ multiplex PCR; TCRdb has only the in-frame clones, and not every one. In the table there are some 130,000 clones, less than 80% of which are singletons. The material sequenced was PBMCs. The receptors shown here come from a man in his forties or fifties in good health and CMV-seropositive. CDR3s include the opening cysteine and the closing phenylalanine or tryptophan. The D gene is left open where the match is weak. Clone size is given for some rows only: seen once, a few or many times, or a class if the clone is expanded.

TRBJ2-5 - TRBD1 TRBV28 CASSGGTGSVRETQYF TGTGCCAGCAGTGGAGGGACAGGCTCTGTTAGGGAGACCCAGTACTTC
TRBJ2-2 - - TRBV5-1 CASSQAFTGELFF TGCGCCAGCAGCCAGGCCTTTACCGGGGAGCTGTTTTTT
TRBJ1-3 - - TRBV28 CASSWPGGNTIYF TGTGCCAGCAGTTGGCCCGGGGGAAACACCATATATTTT
TRBJ2-7 - TRBD2 TRBV4-1 CASSKGVAGGSLEQYF TGCGCCAGCAGCAAAGGGGTGGCGGGGGGAAGTCTCGAGCAGTACTTC
TRBJ1-4 - - TRBV13 CASSLGPYRDFKLFF TGTGCCAGCAGCTTAGGCCCATACCGGGACTTCAAACTGTTTTTT
TRBJ2-5 - TRBD1 TRBV7-9 CASSFWTGLSETQYF TGTGCCAGCAGCTTTTGGACAGGCTTATCCGAGACCCAGTACTTC
TRBJ1-1 - - TRBV18 CASSPSRTPGGDTEAFF TGTGCCAGCTCACCGAGCCGGACGCCCGGGGGGGACACTGAAGCTTTCTTT
TRBJ2-6 - TRBD1 TRBV28 CASRKQGSGANVLTF TGTGCCAGCAGAAAACAGGGGTCTGGGGCCAACGTCCTGACTTTC
TRBJ2-2 once TRBD1 TRBV5-1 CASSSGTGNTGELFF TGCGCCAGCAGTTCCGGGACAGGGAACACCGGGGAGCTGTTTTTT
TRBJ2-7 - - TRBV2 CASRPDSSSYEQYF TGTGCCAGCAGGCCCGACAGCTCGAGTTACGAGCAGTACTTC
TRBJ1-1 - TRBD1 TRBV5-4 CASSTGGALYTEAFF TGTGCCAGCAGCACAGGGGGCGCCTTGTACACTGAAGCTTTCTTT
TRBJ2-1 - TRBD2 TRBV7-6 CASSSPFPSGSYNEQFF TGTGCCAGCAGCTCCCCTTTCCCTAGCGGGTCCTACAATGAGCAGTTCTTC
TRBJ1-3 - TRBD1 TRBV7-8 CASSLFGTGAGNTIYF TGTGCCAGCAGCTTGTTCGGGACAGGGGCTGGAAACACCATATATTTT
TRBJ1-5 - - TRBV6-1 CASSEPRGRGGNQPQHF TGTGCCAGCAGTGAACCCAGGGGTCGAGGGGGCAATCAGCCCCAGCATTTT
TRBJ2-1 - - TRBV2 CASSDNNEQFF TGTGCCAGCAGTGACAACAATGAGCAGTTCTTC
TRBJ2-2 - - TRBV15 CATSREWTSGNTGELFF TGTGCCACCAGCAGAGAATGGACTTCGGGGAACACCGGGGAGCTGTTTTTT